This T cell receptor beta chain was identified during a study of vaccination effects on CD4 cells after COVID-19. Whole-study context: Antigen-specific CD4+ T cells were first expanded with viral peptide pools by the ViraFEST assay and only then sequenced. Wells each received 2 million to 2.5 million PBMC, cultured with 10 IU/ml IL-2 and roughly 9.8 ug/ml peptides. Two convalescent donors provided samples 16 days and one week before vaccination.

Upon completion of approximately ten days in culture, CD4+ T cells were isolated. Sequencing used immunoSEQ multiplex PCR; TCRdb keeps in-frame clones, though not all of them. In the table there are about 64,000 clones, approximately 70% of which are singletons. Regarding the study as a whole: Pronounced clonal contraction occurred in clones induced by infection and by vaccine late after vaccination.

About this clone: Its antigen remains unidentified.

V was trimmed by 3 bases and J by 7 bases, leaving 13 bases between them. CDR3 size: 14 residues. Germline loops: CDR1 SGHDT, CDR2 YYEEEE. The sample was CD4+ T cells from PBMCs cultured without peptide, taken before COVID-19 vaccination. The clonotype originates from a human donor who had a prior SARS-CoV-2 infection. This chain joins TRBV5-6 and TRBJ2-2; D might be TRBD1 (6 bases). The CDR3 bases are TGTGCCAGCAGCTCACAGGGAGTCGGCGGGGAGCTGTTTTTT. Its translation is CASSSQGVGGELFF.